Sequencing of this TCR beta chain was carried out in a study of T cells in Graves' hyperthyroidism and ophthalmopathy. Amplification of TCR beta CDR3 regions was performed using RNA transcripts as template. An initial round of RT-PCR targeting the TCR CDR3 relied on the HTBI primer set. TCRdb called the multiplex PCR reads again in MiXCR, with one record for every CDR3 protein. The sample carries over 550,000 distinct CDR3 sequences, 16% recorded once. The sample holds a few counts of this clonotype. Patients showing uncontrolled infection, other autoimmune disease, pregnancy or lactation were ineligible. Sequenced input: blood. This TCR was sampled from a woman aged 18-29 years with Graves' hyperthyroidism.

DNA of the CDR3: TGTGCCATCAGTGAACGGACAGGGGGGGACACTGAAGCTTTCTTT. It is translated as CAISERTGGDTEAFF. J is TRBJ1-1 and V is TRBV10-3, with TRBD1 matching 10 bases. Germline V gives CDR1 ENHRY, CDR2 SYGVKD. V shed 3 bases, J shed 3 bases, and the junction held 4 bases outside the gene matches. CDR3 size: 15 residues.